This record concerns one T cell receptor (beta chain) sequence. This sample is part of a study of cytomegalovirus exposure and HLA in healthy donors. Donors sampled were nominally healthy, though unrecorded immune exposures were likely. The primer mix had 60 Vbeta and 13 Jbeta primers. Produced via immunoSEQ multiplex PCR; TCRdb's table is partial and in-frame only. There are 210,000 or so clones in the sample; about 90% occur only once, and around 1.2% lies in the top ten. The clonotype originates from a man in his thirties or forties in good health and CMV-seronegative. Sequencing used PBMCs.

The CDR3 is CASSLSPQGYYEQYF. CDR3 DNA sequence: TGTGCCAGCAGTTTGAGCCCACAGGGATACTACGAGCAGTACTTC. V usage is TRBV28 and J usage is TRBJ2-7, with D maybe TRBD1 (6 bases). This CDR3 spans 15 amino acids. Germline CDR1 reads MDHEN; CDR2 reads SYDVKM. V lost 3 bases, J lost 3 bases, and 15 bases lay in between. The entire variable domain, with the rest obtained from reference TRBV28 and TRBJ2-7, is as follows: DVKVTQSSRYLVKRTGEKVFLECVQDMDHENMFWYRQDPGLGLRLIYFSYDVKMKEKGDIPEGYSVSREKKERFSLILESASTNQTSMYLCASSLSPQGYYEQYFGPGTRLTVT.